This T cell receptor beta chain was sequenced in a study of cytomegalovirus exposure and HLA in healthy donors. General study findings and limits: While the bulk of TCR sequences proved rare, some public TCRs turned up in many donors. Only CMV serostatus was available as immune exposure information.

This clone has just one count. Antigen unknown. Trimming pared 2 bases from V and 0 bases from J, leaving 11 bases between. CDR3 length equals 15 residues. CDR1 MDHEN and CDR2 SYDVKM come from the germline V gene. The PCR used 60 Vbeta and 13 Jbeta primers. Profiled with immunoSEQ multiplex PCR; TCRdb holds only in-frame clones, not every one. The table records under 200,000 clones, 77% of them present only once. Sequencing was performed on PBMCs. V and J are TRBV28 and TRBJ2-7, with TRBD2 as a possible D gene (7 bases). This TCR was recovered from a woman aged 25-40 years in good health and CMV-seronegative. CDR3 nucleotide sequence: TGTGCCAGCAGTTTACCAGGGGAGGGCTCCTACGAGCAGTACTTC. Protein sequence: CASSLPGEGSYEQYF.